What follows are 5 T cell receptor beta chains derived from one specimen sequenced in a study of cytomegalovirus exposure and HLA in healthy donors (dated by TCRdb to 2016 to 2017). Libraries were prepared through the immunoSEQ multiplex PCR assay. For the multiplex PCR, a mixture combining 60 forward primers for TCR Vbeta segments and 13 reverse primers for TCR Jbeta segments was used. The clones in this table, taken by TCRdb from immuneACCESS, are in-frame only. Not every clone is retained; where verified, under half of the shortfall comes from an unresolved V gene, and the cause of the rest is unknown. Across this sample there are around 170,000 clones, with over 75% seen only once. The ten largest clonotypes hold under 2% of the sample. The sequencing sample was made of PBMCs. These receptors came from a woman aged 25 to 45 in good health and CMV-seronegative.

The genes are TRBV30 and TRBJ1-1; TRBD1 aligns across 9 bases. V shed 2 bases and J 2 bases; nucleotides not matched to a gene: 6. There are 15 residues in the CDR3. The germline V gene has CDR1 GTSNPN and CDR2 SVGIG (reference sequence). CDR3 protein: CAWSITGGYNTEAFF. Here the CDR3 DNA reads TGTGCCTGGAGTATCACAGGGGGCTACAACACTGAAGCTTTCTTT.

The chain combines TRBV5-1 with TRBJ1-4, with a possible D match to TRBD1 (6 bases). CDR3 length: 14 residues. Trimming took 4 bases from V and 4 from J, leaving 11 bases between them. Germline CDR1 reads SGHRS; CDR2 reads YFSETQ. The CDR3 here is CASSPTGLNEKLFF. The CDR3 DNA follows: TGCGCCAGCAGCCCGACAGGTCTTAATGAAAAACTGTTTTTT.

The chain employs TRBV6-1 and TRBJ2-7; TRBD2 might be the D (7 bases). Trimming stripped 7 bases from V and 3 bases from J, with 16 bases between. The CDR3 has 14 amino acids. Germline V gene sequence: CDR1 MNHNS, CDR2 SASEGT. CDR3 amino acids: CASTEGGARYEQYF. In nucleotides, the CDR3 is TGTGCCAGCACCGAGGGGGGGGCCCGCTACGAGCAGTACTTC.

The chain has TRBV19 and TRBJ2-3; 7 nucleotides agree with TRBD2. Germline lookup yields CDR1 LNHDA and CDR2 SQIVND (reference sequence). The CDR3 has 16 residues. Unmatched junction bases numbered 8, after V lost 4 bases and J lost 1 base. The CDR3 spells CASSTGLNSRTDTQYF. Written as DNA, the CDR3 is TGTGCCAGTAGTACGGGACTAAATTCCCGCACAGATACGCAGTATTTT.

Concerning this clone: Other DNA sequences in this sample translate to the same CDR3. V gene TRBV7-2 combines with J gene TRBJ2-5; no firm D call. Germline V gene sequence: CDR1 SGHTA, CDR2 FQGNSA. Trimming pared 1 base from V and 2 bases from J, leaving 8 bases between. This CDR3 has 14 amino acids. The CDR3 sequence is CASSLGGVQETQYF. DNA for the CDR3: TGTGCCAGCAGCTTAGGAGGTGTTCAAGAGACCCAGTACTTC.